This T cell receptor (beta chain) was captured by sequencing in a study of Ad26.COV2.S vaccination and SARS-CoV-2 variants. Study summary: Doses of Ad26.COV2.S were injected into muscle once or twice, 56 days apart.

V lost 5 bases and J lost 1, with 14 bases in between. The CDR3 runs 15 residues. Germline CDR1 is MNHEY and CDR2 is SVGAGI. The treatment denotes: around 19 received Ad26.COV2.S at low or high dose, single or two shots; roughly five received placebo; per-sample allocation not given. Samples were taken on day 63 after the first vaccine or placebo injection. Libraries were prepared by immunoSEQ multiplex PCR; TCRdb keeps only in-frame clonotypes and omits some of them. The repertoire includes some 520,000 clones, 70% to 90% of them detected once, and 13% sits in the top ten. Material: peripheral blood, obtained in a trial of Ad26.COV2.S vaccine versus placebo. The chain has TRBV6-5 and TRBJ1-1; maybe TRBD1 (6 bases). This TCR derives from a person aged 18 to 59 who received the Ad26.COV2.S COVID-19 vaccine or a placebo. CDR3 bases: TGTGCCAGCAGTCCCTTGACAGGACGGAACACTGAAGCTTTCTTT. Translation gives CASSPLTGRNTEAFF.